This T cell receptor beta chain was sequenced during a study of T cells in Graves' hyperthyroidism and ophthalmopathy. Study-level results: A model built on 13 V-J features separated ophthalmopathy from stable hyperthyroidism.

CDR3 length: 15 amino acids. Comment on this clonotype: Its antigen is undetermined. A much larger clone lies one base from this, so it may be a read error.

Ophthalmopathy patients showed a Clinical Activity Score of at least 3, NOSPECS grade of at least 4 and duration under 3 months. Reasons for excluding patients were uncontrolled infection, other autoimmune disease, pregnancy or lactation. From around 11 ml of fresh peripheral blood, PBMCs were isolated. RNA transcripts served as the template for amplifying TCR beta CDR3 regions. When the TCR CDR3 underwent first-round RT-PCR, the HTBI primer set was used. TCRdb re-called the multiplex PCR reads through MiXCR, storing one row per CDR3 protein. The table includes about 530,000 distinct CDR3 sequences, over 15% detected once.

Sequenced material: blood. The chain is built from TRBV12-3 or TRBV12-4 and TRBJ2-7; TRBD1 matches at 8 bases. This clonotype was sampled from a woman between 18 and 29 years old with Graves' ophthalmopathy. The CDR3 protein is CASRRGQGGTYGQYF. Here the CDR3 DNA reads TGTGCCAGCAGACGAGGACAGGGTGGGACCTACGGGCAGTACTTC.